This TCR beta chain was sequenced for a study of cytomegalovirus exposure and HLA in healthy donors. Study summary: The 120 validation repertoires were reported in a later analysis to have been generated on the same platform as the approximately 700 first-cohort repertoires.

This CDR3 is built from 13 residues. The germline V gene encodes CDR1 SGHNT and CDR2 YYREEE (reference sequence). V lost 2 bases to trimming and J lost 7 bases, with 10 bases between them. The repertoire was sequenced with immunoSEQ multiplex PCR; TCRdb's copy has only in-frame clones and lacks some. The sample shows 260,000 or so clones, around 91% of them seen only once. The chain carries TRBV5-4 and TRBJ2-1; D is undetermined. The sequenced sample consisted of PBMCs. The sequence derives from a woman in her twenties or thirties in good health and CMV-seronegative. The CDR3 DNA follows: TGTGCCAGCAGCTTCGCTCCGGATAATGAGCAGTTCTTC. Residues: CASSFAPDNEQFF.